This T cell receptor beta chain was identified in a study of metastatic and nonmetastatic thyroid tumors (dated by TCRdb to about 2020). Notes on the research overall: For patients with malignant and with benign thyroid disease, the researchers compared repertoires between peripheral blood samples and tumor or nodule tissue samples. Study-wide conclusions, independent of this receptor: TCR beta diversity was reported as significantly higher in malignant tumors than in benign nodules, in both blood and tumor samples.

Before undergoing thyroid surgery, none of the patients had been given any kind of treatment. Using T-cell receptor beta sequencing, the researchers looked back retrospectively at clinical samples from patients, gathered between about 2012 and 2018. The method behind the library was PCR. TCRdb shows the sequencer as Illumina HiSeq 4000. The TCR beta-chain CDR3 region of each patient was profiled by high-throughput sequencing. The original methods were these. CDR3 differences across clinicopathological groups were used to build a classifier for discriminating distant-metastatic papillary thyroid cancer patients. Repertoire diversity was assessed with the Shannon index, and tumor-blood repertoire similarity with the Morisita-Horn index. TCRdb reanalyzed the raw reads on its own, using fastp at Q25 for trimming and MiXCR for clone calling, and kept in-frame beta chains. The V and J calls reflect TCRdb's pipeline rather than the authors' work. In this sample the table shows roughly 89,000 clones, approximately 13% of which occur a single time. Of the sample, more than 7% is held by the ten largest clones.

Reading the germline V gene (reference sequence) gives CDR1 DFQATT and CDR2 SNEGSKA. Counted from cysteine to phenylalanine, this CDR3 has 16 amino acids. Only the CDR3 DNA is retained, 48 bases long and in frame from the first base. V is trimmed back by 3 bases and J by 7 bases, and the junction contains 13 bases that no gene match accounts for. This clone was counted at least ten times. Its antigen is still unknown. Nothing much larger sits one base from this clone, and base qualities are not available. The source is a female donor with papillary thyroid cancer or a benign thyroid nodule (not recorded which). Some clones in this sample may be carry-over from other donors' samples. This receptor chain uses TRBV20-1 and TRBJ1-5, with 9 bases aligning to TRBD1. Sequencing used tumor tissue. The CDR3 region reads CSASPGTGRLWQPQHF. The DNA reads TGCAGTGCTAGCCCCGGGACAGGGCGCCTCTGGCAGCCCCAGCATTTT.